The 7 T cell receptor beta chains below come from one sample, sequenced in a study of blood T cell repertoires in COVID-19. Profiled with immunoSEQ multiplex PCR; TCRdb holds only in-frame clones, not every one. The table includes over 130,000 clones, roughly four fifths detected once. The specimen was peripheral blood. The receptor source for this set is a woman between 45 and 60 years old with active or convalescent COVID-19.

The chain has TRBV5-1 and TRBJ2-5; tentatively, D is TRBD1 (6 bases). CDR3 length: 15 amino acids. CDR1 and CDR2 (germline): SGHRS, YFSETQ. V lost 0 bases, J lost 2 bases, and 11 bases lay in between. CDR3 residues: CASSLEGTSQETQYF. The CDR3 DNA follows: TGCGCCAGCAGCTTGGAGGGGACATCTCAAGAGACCCAGTACTTC.

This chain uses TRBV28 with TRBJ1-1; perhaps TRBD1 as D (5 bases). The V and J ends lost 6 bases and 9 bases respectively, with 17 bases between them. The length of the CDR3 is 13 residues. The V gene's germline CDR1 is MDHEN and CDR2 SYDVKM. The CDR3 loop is CASSSDGGSKAFF. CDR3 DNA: TGTGCCAGCAGCTCCGACGGGGGTTCGAAAGCTTTCTTT.

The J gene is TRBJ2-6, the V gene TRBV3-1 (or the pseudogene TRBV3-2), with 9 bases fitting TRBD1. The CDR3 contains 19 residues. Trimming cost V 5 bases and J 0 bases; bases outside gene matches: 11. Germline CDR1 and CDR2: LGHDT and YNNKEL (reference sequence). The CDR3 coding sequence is TGTGCCAGCAGCACTCGACTGGGACAGGGAAACTCTGGGGCCAACGTCCTGACTTTC. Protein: CASSTRLGQGNSGANVLTF.

CDR3 DNA sequence: TGTGCCTGGATAGGCCCGGGGGAGCAGTACTTC. Residues: CAWIGPGEQYF. The rearrangement uses TRBV30 and TRBJ2-7; D possibly corresponds to TRBD2 (5 bases). The CDR3 has 11 amino acids. Germline V gives CDR1 GTSNPN, CDR2 SVGIG (reference sequence). Trimming left V 4 bases short and J 7 bases short, with 11 bases between.

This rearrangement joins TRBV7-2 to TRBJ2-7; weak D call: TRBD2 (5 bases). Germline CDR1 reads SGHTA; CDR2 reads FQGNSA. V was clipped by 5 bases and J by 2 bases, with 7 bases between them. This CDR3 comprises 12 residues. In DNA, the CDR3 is TGTGCCAGCAGCACACTAGCCTACGAGCAGTACTTC. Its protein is CASSTLAYEQYF.

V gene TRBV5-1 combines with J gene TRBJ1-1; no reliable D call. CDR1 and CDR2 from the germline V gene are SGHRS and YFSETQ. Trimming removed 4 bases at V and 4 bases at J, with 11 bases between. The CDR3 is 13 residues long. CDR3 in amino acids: CASSRLEGTEAFF. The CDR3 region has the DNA TGCGCCAGCAGCCGACTCGAGGGCACTGAAGCTTTCTTT.

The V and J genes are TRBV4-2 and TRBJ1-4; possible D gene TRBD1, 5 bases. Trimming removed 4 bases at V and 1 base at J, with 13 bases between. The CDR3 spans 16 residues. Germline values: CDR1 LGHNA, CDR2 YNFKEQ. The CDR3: CASSPRGGGTNEKLFF. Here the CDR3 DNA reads TGTGCCAGCAGCCCTAGAGGCGGGGGAACTAATGAAAAACTGTTTTTT.